The sequence of this T cell receptor beta chain was determined in a study of cytomegalovirus exposure and HLA in healthy donors. A multiplex PCR was run with 60 Vbeta primers and 13 Jbeta primers. Clones were sequenced by immunoSEQ multiplex PCR, and TCRdb holds only the in-frame ones, with some missing. The sample has approximately 90,000 clones; 70% to 80% are singletons. General observations from the study: Reportedly, cytomegalovirus status was diagnosed with high sensitivity and specificity. In vitro testing confirmed a few CMV-associated chains as specific for CMV antigens. Sequencing artifact likely explains a cluster of highly shared sequence variants.

As to this clone: Its antigen remains unknown.

The V gene lost 5 bases and the J gene lost 4 bases, with 14 bases spanning the gap. The length of the CDR3 is 14 residues. Germline loops: CDR1 KGHSH, CDR2 LQKENI. J is TRBJ1-1 and V is TRBV18, with D maybe TRBD1 (6 bases). The TCR was taken from a man aged 35-49 years in good health and CMV-seronegative. Sequencing used PBMCs. The CDR3 reads CASSSQRGGTEAFF. The CDR3 region has the DNA TGTGCCAGCTCATCACAGAGAGGGGGCACTGAAGCTTTCTTT.